This TCR beta chain was identified in a study of T cell repertoires in cytomegalovirus infection. Study as a whole: Both CMV infection and a matching HLA type were indicated by public TCR beta signatures. Study results and limitations: What dominated the ex vivo response were HLA-C-restricted CMV-specific TCR beta clonotypes.

In TCRdb, the reads were re-called with MiXCR into one record per CDR3 protein. The sample contains around 750,000 distinct CDR3 sequences, approximately 32% of which appear only once. Germline CDR1 SEHNR, CDR2 FQNEAQ (reference sequence). V was shortened by 3 bases and J by 0 bases, with 12 bases between the two germline ends. This CDR3 is built from 17 residues. This clonotype was recorded a few times. Antigen: not known. The J gene is TRBJ2-6, the V gene TRBV7-9; D is uncertain. Material: cultured CD8+ T cells from PBMCs, obtained from culture after CMV antigen stimulation. The TCR was taken from a human donor in good health (CMV status not recorded). Some clones in this sample may be carry-over from other donors' samples. CDR3 sequence reads: CASSFSQVYSGANVLTF. CDR3 DNA sequence: TGTGCCAGCAGCTTTAGTCAGGTGTACTCTGGGGCCAACGTCCTGACTTTC.